This T cell receptor beta chain is from a study of CD8+ T cells in alopecia areata. Overall study: For the treated group, dosing was oral tofacitinib at 5 to 10 mg twice daily.

Extraction and reverse transcription of RNA yielded cDNA as the sequencing template. The repertoire was sequenced with immunoSEQ multiplex PCR; TCRdb's copy has only in-frame clones and lacks some. Of 150,000 to 200,000 clones detected, 50% to 75% appear once; the ten largest clones hold about 14%. This clone was recorded only once. V was trimmed by 1 base and J by 1 base, leaving 13 bases between them. From germline, CDR1 is GTSNPN and CDR2 SVGIG (reference sequence). The CDR3 runs to 15 residues. The source material was CD4+ T cells sorted from blood, sampled at week 0. The sequence was obtained from a human donor with alopecia areata. This chain connects TRBV30 to TRBJ2-5; perhaps TRBD2 as D (5 bases). The CDR3 sequence is CAWSGVGLSQETQYF. CDR3 nucleotides: TGTGCCTGGAGTGGGGTCGGACTGTCCCAAGAGACCCAGTACTTC.